This is a list of T cell receptor beta chains from one sample in a study of shared clonotypes between healthy human individuals. Profiled with immunoSEQ multiplex PCR; TCRdb holds only in-frame clones, not every one. The data show about 2.4 million clones, 80% to 95% seen once. The sample comprised naive CD4+ T cells from PBMCs. The source of these receptors is a young man in good health. Some clones in this sample may be carry-over from other donors' samples. The CDR3 runs from the conserved cysteine through the conserved F or W. Fields, in order: D gene, J gene, clone size, V gene, CDR3 DNA, CDR3 protein. A D gene is named only where the DNA matches it firmly. Clone sizes are given selectively: once, few, many, or a class where the clone is expanded.

NA TRBJ2-7 once TRBV19 TGTGCCACCTTGCACAGGGAGCCCTACGAGCAGTACTTC CATLHREPYEQYF
NA TRBJ2-7 NA TRBV7-9 TGTGCCAGCAGCTCCCGTCTGGGGGAGCAGTACTTC CASSSRLGEQYF
TRBD1 TRBJ2-5 NA TRBV5-1 TGCGCCAGCAGCTTGGGGTTTGGACAGGGCTTAGTGGAGACCCAGTACTTC CASSLGFGQGLVETQYF
TRBD1 TRBJ2-2 once TRBV5-4 TGTGCCAGCAGCCGGGGACAGGAAAACACCGGGGAGCTGTTTTTT CASSRGQENTGELFF
NA TRBJ2-2 NA TRBV9 TGTGCCAGCAGCTCCCGGGGCTCCCCGATTGACGGGGAGCTGTTTTTT CASSSRGSPIDGELFF
NA TRBJ1-2 NA TRBV4-3 TGCGCCAGCAGCCAAGACCGGCAGGGCTCAGGCTACACCTTC CASSQDRQGSGYTF
NA TRBJ2-5 NA TRBV5-1 TGCGCCAGCAGCCTCCTAGACCCCGGGGAGACCCAGTACTTC CASSLLDPGETQYF
TRBD1 TRBJ1-1 NA TRBV19 TGTGCCAGTAGAAGGCGGACCTCAGACAGGGGGCAAGGCGGGATGAACACTGAAGCTTTCTTT CASRRRTSDRGQGGMNTEAFF
TRBD1 TRBJ1-2 NA TRBV28 TGTGCCAGCAGTTTGGGGGGACAGCGTATTAACTATGGCTACACCTTC CASSLGGQRINYGYTF
NA TRBJ2-7 NA TRBV9 TGTGCCAGCAGCGGCGGGACAGCCAAGGAGGAGCAGTACTTC CASSGGTAKEEQYF
TRBD1 TRBJ2-7 NA TRBV29-1 TGCAGCGTTCAGGACAGGGGGGACGGCTACGAGCAGTACTTC CSVQDRGDGYEQYF
NA TRBJ2-5 NA TRBV30 TGTGCCTGGAGTGTAGGGGAAACCCAGTACTTC CAWSVGETQYF
NA TRBJ1-2 NA TRBV5-1 TGCGCCAGCAGCCCGAATCCAGGGGCCCTTACCTATGGCTACACCTTC CASSPNPGALTYGYTF
NA TRBJ1-3 NA TRBV9 TGTGCCAGCACTCCCGACGCAGATGGAAACACCATATATTTT CASTPDADGNTIYF
TRBD1 TRBJ1-1 NA TRBV7-9 TGTGCCAGCAGCTTGGACAGGGGGACGAACACTGAAGCTTTCTTT CASSLDRGTNTEAFF
NA TRBJ2-3 NA TRBV28 TGTGCCAGCAGTTTAACTTCCCCACTAGCTTCCACAGATACGCAGTATTTT CASSLTSPLASTDTQYF
TRBD1 TRBJ1-1 NA TRBV6-1 TGTGCCAGCAGTGAAGGGACAGGGACACAGAACACTGAAGCTTTCTTT CASSEGTGTQNTEAFF
NA TRBJ1-2 once TRBV30 TGTGCCTGGGCGGGGAAAAAGGCTTATGGCTACACCTTC CAWAGKKAYGYTF
NA TRBJ1-1 NA TRBV5-6 TGTGCCAGCAGCTTGCGGTACACTGAAGCTTTCTTT CASSLRYTEAFF
NA TRBJ1-2 NA TRBV6-5 TGTGCCAGCAGTGAACCGGGCACCGGCTACACCTTC CASSEPGTGYTF
NA TRBJ2-3 NA TRBV5-4 TGTGCCAGCAGCTTGGACAGAGAGGATACGCAGTATTTT CASSLDREDTQYF
TRBD2 TRBJ2-2 NA TRBV6-6 TGTGCCAGCAGTTACTCGGGCGGGAGAGGCACCGGGGAGCTGTTTTTT CASSYSGGRGTGELFF
NA TRBJ2-7 NA TRBV6-6 TGTGCCAGCAGTGCAGGCGGCGAGCAGTACTTC CASSAGGEQYF
TRBD1 TRBJ2-1 NA TRBV5-1 TGCGCCAGCAGCCAAGGGACAGGATGGGCGAATGAGCAGTTCTTC CASSQGTGWANEQFF
TRBD1 TRBJ2-7 NA TRBV6-6 TGTGCCAGCAGTTCGGGACAGCGGGAGCAGTACTTC CASSSGQREQYF
NA TRBJ1-1 NA TRBV2 TGTGCCAGCAGTGACGGACGGGGAAACACTGAAGCTTTCTTT CASSDGRGNTEAFF
TRBD2 TRBJ2-2 NA TRBV7-2 TGTGCCAGCACGGGACTAGCGGGAATTAGGAACACCGGGGAGCTGTTTTTT CASTGLAGIRNTGELFF
NA TRBJ2-7 NA TRBV27 TGTGCCAGCAGTTTTTTTCCAGGGGCGGCCGGCGAGCAGTACTTC CASSFFPGAAGEQYF
NA TRBJ2-6 once TRBV18 TGTGCCAGCTCACCAACAGGGTCTGGGGCCAACGTCCTGACTTTC CASSPTGSGANVLTF
NA TRBJ2-1 NA TRBV7-3 TGTGCCAGCAGCTTAATGAGTACCCCGGTCCTCAATGAGCAGTTCTTC CASSLMSTPVLNEQFF
NA TRBJ1-2 NA TRBV4-3 TGCGCCAGCAGCCAAGGAGGGAGGGGAGACTATGGCTACACCTTC CASSQGGRGDYGYTF
NA TRBJ1-1 NA TRBV5-1 TGCGCCAGCAGTGACGGAGAGAACACTGAAGCTTTCTTT CASSDGENTEAFF
NA TRBJ1-1 NA TRBV6-1 TGTGCCAGCAGTGCCTACACTGAAGCTTTCTTT CASSAYTEAFF
TRBD1 TRBJ2-5 NA TRBV14 TGTGCCAGCAGCCTTTACAGGGGCGGGGAGACCCAGTACTTC CASSLYRGGETQYF
NA TRBJ2-5 NA TRBV9 TGTGCCAGCAGCGCAATTGGTGGCACGCCAGAGACCCAGTACTTC CASSAIGGTPETQYF
TRBD1 TRBJ1-2 NA TRBV29-1 TGCAGCGTTGAAGCCAAAGGTGTGGCAGGGGGCGGCTACACCTTC CSVEAKGVAGGGYTF
TRBD2 TRBJ2-2 NA TRBV7-3 TGTGCCAGCAGCTCCCTAGCGGGAGACGGGGAGCTGTTTTTT CASSSLAGDGELFF
TRBD1 TRBJ1-2 NA TRBV30 TGTGGGAGAGGGGCCCCGGCGGGACAGGGGGCGGGAGGCTACACCTTC CGRGAPAGQGAGGYTF
NA TRBJ1-3 once TRBV28 TGTGCCAGCAGTTGGGGGGGGACCTCTGGAAACACCATATATTTT CASSWGGTSGNTIYF
TRBD1 TRBJ1-1 NA TRBV19 TGTGCCAGTAGTATACAGGGGGGGAGTACTGAAGCTTTCTTT CASSIQGGSTEAFF
NA TRBJ1-4 NA TRBV30 TGTGCCTGGAAAGCCCAGACAACTAATGAAAAACTGTTTTTT CAWKAQTTNEKLFF
NA TRBJ2-2 NA TRBV7-9 TGTGCCAGCAGCCCGTTTTTGAAAAGGGGTGGAACCGGGGAGCTGTTTTTT CASSPFLKRGGTGELFF
NA TRBJ2-1 NA TRBV7-9 TGTGCCAGCAGCCGAGCGCCGAGTCTGTTCTTC CASSRAPSLFF
TRBD2 TRBJ2-7 NA TRBV9 TGTGCCAGCAGCGCCAATAGCGGGAGAAAAATCTACGAGCAGTACTTC CASSANSGRKIYEQYF
TRBD1 TRBJ2-2 NA TRBV7-3 TGTGCCAGCGGAACAGGGGTTGACACCGGGGAGCTGTTTTTT CASGTGVDTGELFF
TRBD1 TRBJ1-2 NA TRBV5-4 TGTGCCAGCAGGGTCCGCAGGGGGCTCGACTATGGCTACACCTTC CASRVRRGLDYGYTF
TRBD2 TRBJ2-1 NA TRBV9 TGTGCCAGCAGCGTATCTAGCGGGAGCGTCTACAATGAGCAGTTCTTC CASSVSSGSVYNEQFF
TRBD1 TRBJ2-7 NA TRBV6-1 TGTGCCAGCAGGCCCGACAGGGGGCCCTACGAGCAGTACTTC CASRPDRGPYEQYF
NA TRBJ1-2 NA TRBV28 TGTGCCAGCACCGCCGGGGGCGGCCTTGGCTACACCTTC CASTAGGGLGYTF
NA TRBJ2-1 NA TRBV6-1 TGTGCCAGCAGTGAAGTGGGGACTGGGTGGGCAAATGAGCAGTTCTTC CASSEVGTGWANEQFF
TRBD1 TRBJ1-5 NA TRBV28 TGTGCCAGCAGAAGACAGGGGGGCAATCAGCCCCAGCATTTT CASRRQGGNQPQHF
NA TRBJ2-5 NA TRBV5-1 TGCGCCAGCAGCTTCGGCGGCCAAGAGACCCAGTACTTC CASSFGGQETQYF
NA TRBJ1-1 NA TRBV27 TGTGCCAGCAATACCCATGAGGGCTCGAACACTGAAGCTTTCTTT CASNTHEGSNTEAFF
NA TRBJ1-5 NA TRBV19 TGTGCCAGTAGTCCCTTACGAAATCAGCCCCAGCATTTT CASSPLRNQPQHF